Sequencing of this T cell receptor beta chain was carried out in a study of regulatory T cells in long-lasting Graves disease. Notes on the study in general: Analyses excluded thyroid tissue, covering peripheral blood alone.

Trimming left V 6 bases short and J 3 bases short, with 21 bases between. The CDR3 loop spans 16 amino acids. Germline V gene lookup returns CDR1 MDHEN and CDR2 SYDVKM. This clonotype was counted many times. Its antigen remains unidentified. Time point of the sample: newly diagnosed GD, antithyroid drugs for less than 3 months. RNA from PBMCs was the source of the TCR library. In building TCR beta libraries, iRepertoire HTBI primers were used together with Arm-PCR of CDR3 regions. TCRdb independently ran MiXCR on the multiplex PCR reads; one entry per CDR3 protein. Among hundreds of thousands of distinct CDR3 sequences, about 17% were seen once, and the ten largest hold about 10%. The same specimen was also included in a second study, on T cells in Graves' hyperthyroidism and ophthalmopathy. That study reports: TCR CDR3 underwent first-round RT-PCR with the HTBI primer set.

V usage is TRBV28 and J usage is TRBJ2-7; possible D gene TRBD2, 5 bases. The clonotype comes from a woman aged 25 to 39 with Graves disease. The sequencing here drew on peripheral blood mononuclear cells (PBMCs), taken at new diagnosis, from a patient treated with antithyroid drugs. The DNA of the CDR3 is TGTGCCAGCAGCACCATTACCCGGGAACCCAACTACGAGCAGTACTTC. It yields the protein CASSTITREPNYEQYF.